A single sample is the source of the 12 T cell receptor beta chains below, sequenced in a study of T cell changes during pregnancy in multiple sclerosis. The assay was immunoSEQ multiplex PCR, and TCRdb's table has in-frame clones only and misses some. This table holds tens of thousands of clones, under 95% found once. Sequenced here: peripheral blood, sampled in the third trimester of pregnancy. These receptors were collected from a female donor in good health, enrolled as a control in a pregnancy study.

The rearrangement uses TRBV5-1 and TRBJ2-7, with D possibly matching TRBD1 (6 bases). With 0 bases removed from V and 6 bases from J, the gap between germline ends came to 13 bases. Germline V gene lookup returns CDR1 SGHRS and CDR2 YFSETQ. The CDR3 totals 14 residues. The CDR3 region is CASSLDRALGEQYF. The CDR3 DNA reads as TGCGCCAGCAGCTTGGACAGGGCCCTGGGCGAGCAGTACTTC. Supplemented by reference TRBV5-1 and TRBJ2-7, the full variable domain reads KAGVTQTPRYLIKTRGQQVTLSCSPISGHRSVSWYQQTPGQGLQFLFEYFSETQRNKGNFPGRFSGRQFSNSRSEMNVSTLELGDSALYLCASSLDRALGEQYFGPGTRLTVT.

The chain has TRBV6-4 and TRBJ2-2; D unresolved. The length of the CDR3 is 13 residues. The V gene's germline CDR1 is MRHNA and CDR2 SNTAGT. Between the trimmed V and J ends, which lost 0 bases and 4 bases, there was a span of 3 bases. CDR3 bases: TGTGCCAGCAGTGACTCCGGCACCGGGGAGCTGTTTTTT. Translating gives CASSDSGTGELFF.

The genes are TRBV4-3 and TRBJ1-2, with D unclear. V was shortened by 0 bases and J by 4 bases, with 12 bases between the two germline ends. Per germline, CDR1 LGHNA and CDR2 YSLEER. This CDR3 has 15 residues. The CDR3 spells CASSQEIGSLYGYTF. The CDR3 coding sequence is TGCGCCAGCAGCCAAGAGATAGGGAGTCTCTATGGCTACACCTTC.

This chain connects TRBV29-1 to TRBJ2-2; no clear D. Germline CDR1 SQVTM, CDR2 ANQGSEA. V dropped 5 bases and J dropped 4 bases, with 11 bases sitting between them. This CDR3 is built from 13 residues. CDR3 region: CSVIGSSTGELFF. The CDR3 DNA sequence: TGCAGCGTTATTGGCAGTTCCACCGGGGAGCTGTTTTTT.

The rearrangement uses TRBV27 and TRBJ2-1; D remains ambiguous. Germline lookup yields CDR1 MNHEY and CDR2 SMNVEV (reference sequence). The CDR3 extends over 12 amino acids. V lost 7 bases, J lost 12 bases, and 16 bases lay in between. CDR3 protein: CASIPRRLGQFF. The DNA for the CDR3 is TGTGCCAGCATCCCCCGACGGCTAGGGCAGTTCTTC.

J is TRBJ2-3 and V is TRBV5-1; tentatively, D is TRBD2 (5 bases). V gave up 0 bases and J gave up 2 bases, with 7 bases separating them. The CDR3 sequence is 14 residues long. The germline CDR1 and CDR2 sequences are SGHRS and YFSETQ. The CDR3 spells CASSLEGATDTQYF. The DNA of the CDR3 is TGCGCCAGCAGCTTGGAGGGAGCCACAGATACGCAGTATTTT.

This chain uses TRBV18 with TRBJ1-4; 9 bases line up with TRBD1. Germline assignment: CDR1 KGHSH and CDR2 LQKENI. The CDR3 sequence is 20 residues long. Unmatched junction bases numbered 19, after V lost 0 bases and J lost 8 bases. The CDR3 loop reads CASSPPKNSRDRVIWEKLFF. In DNA form, the CDR3 reads TGTGCCAGCTCACCACCGAAAAACTCCCGGGACAGGGTAATCTGGGAAAAACTGTTTTTT.

The chain has TRBV4-1 and TRBJ1-5; 9 bases match TRBD1. J was trimmed by 9 bases and V by 1 base; bases with no gene match: 7. There are 15 residues in the CDR3. Germline CDR1 and CDR2: MGHRA and YSYEKL. The DNA of the CDR3 is TGCGCCAGCAGCCAAGGGGGACAGGGAGAAGGGCCCCAGCATTTT. Its translation: CASSQGGQGEGPQHF.

This chain connects TRBV28 to TRBJ1-4, with D hard to call. Trimming removed 3 bases at V and 5 bases at J, with 10 bases between. The length of the CDR3 is 14 residues. Per germline, CDR1 MDHEN and CDR2 SYDVKM. The chain's CDR3 is CASSFKSKNEKLFF. The CDR3 DNA is TGTGCCAGCAGTTTCAAGAGTAAAAATGAAAAACTGTTTTTT.

This chain uses TRBV27 with TRBJ2-1; TRBD1 matches 7 bases. CDR3 length: 15 residues. V lost 2 bases and J lost 2; bases outside the gene matches: 3. In germline, CDR1 is MNHEY, CDR2 SMNVEV (reference sequence). The CDR3 bases are TGTGCCAGCAGTTTAAGGGGGACAGCCTACAATGAGCAGTTCTTC. Translating it yields CASSLRGTAYNEQFF.

This chain links TRBV18 with TRBJ1-3, with unresolved D. The CDR3 has 15 residues. Germline CDR1 and CDR2: KGHSH and LQKENI. Deletions cut 3 bases from V and 0 bases from J, with 9 bases between. The CDR3 DNA sequence: TGTGCCAGCTCACCGGCGCGGGGCTCTGGAAACACCATATATTTT. Translated: CASSPARGSGNTIYF. Looking up the rest from reference TRBV18 and TRBJ1-3 gives the full variable domain: NAGVMQNPRHLVRRRGQEARLRCSPMKGHSHVYWYRQLPEEGLKFMVYLQKENIIDESGMPKERFSAEFPKEGPSILRIQQVVRGDSAAYFCASSPARGSGNTIYFGEGSWLTVV.

The rearrangement links TRBV4-3 to TRBJ1-2; D is perhaps TRBD1 (6 bases). V was trimmed by 4 bases and J by 4 bases, leaving 19 bases between them. Germline V CDR1 and CDR2: LGHNA, YSLEER. This CDR3 region has 16 residues. CDR3 protein: CASSLQGTAEVYGYTF. The CDR3 DNA reads TGCGCCAGCAGCCTACAGGGCACCGCGGAAGTCTATGGCTACACCTTC.